This is a list of T cell receptor beta chains from one sample in a study of cytomegalovirus exposure and HLA in healthy donors. Method: immunoSEQ multiplex PCR; TCRdb's copy keeps in-frame clones and lacks some. Among around 130,000 clones listed, over 60% were seen once. The sample was PBMCs. Source of these receptors: a man younger than 35 in good health and CMV-seronegative. Both conserved end residues are part of each CDR3. The D gene is left open where the match is weak. Only some rows state a clone size, as once, few, many or a class for expanded clones.

V gene,J gene,D gene,clone size,CDR3 protein,CDR3 DNA
TRBV27,TRBJ1-5,NA,NA,CASSLAGDSNQPQHF,TGTGCCAGCAGTTTGGCGGGTGATAGCAATCAGCCCCAGCATTTT
TRBV19,TRBJ1-3,TRBD1,NA,CASSKGTAFPGNTIYF,TGTGCCAGTAGTAAAGGGACAGCCTTCCCTGGAAACACCATATATTTT
TRBV6-1,TRBJ2-7,NA,NA,CASSEFTRASTYEQYF,TGTGCCAGCAGTGAATTTACGAGGGCGTCGACCTACGAGCAGTACTTC
TRBV11-3,TRBJ2-1,NA,NA,CASSNGQDNEQFF,TGTGCCAGCAGCAACGGCCAGGACAATGAGCAGTTCTTC
TRBV5-1,TRBJ2-3,TRBD2,NA,CASSAQLAGGQYF,TGCGCCAGCAGCGCCCAACTAGCGGGAGGGCAGTATTTT
TRBV2,TRBJ2-7,TRBD1,NA,CASSEVGRDSNYEQYF,TGTGCCAGCAGTGAGGTGGGACGGGACAGCAATTACGAGCAGTACTTC
TRBV14,TRBJ1-1,TRBD1,NA,CASSQVRVDRGNTEAFF,TGTGCCAGCAGCCAAGTTAGAGTAGACAGGGGAAACACTGAAGCTTTCTTT
TRBV4-2,TRBJ2-7,NA,NA,CASSQGTQSYEQYF,TGTGCCAGCAGCCAAGGGACTCAATCCTACGAGCAGTACTTC
TRBV5-8,TRBJ2-1,NA,NA,CASKNSGVRSYNEQFF,TGTGCCTCCAAAAATTCAGGGGTTCGCTCCTACAATGAGCAGTTCTTC
TRBV5-1,TRBJ2-2,NA,NA,CASSLGQYTGELFF,TGCGCCAGCAGCTTAGGACAGTATACCGGGGAGCTGTTTTTT
TRBV15,TRBJ2-3,TRBD2,NA,CATSGVGLADLSTDTQYF,TGTGCCACCAGCGGGGTGGGACTAGCGGACCTTAGCACAGATACGCAGTATTTT
TRBV27,TRBJ2-1,NA,once,CASSLSSPTSSGEQFF,TGTGCCAGCAGTTTATCATCCCCGACTAGTTCGGGTGAGCAGTTCTTC
TRBV6-5,TRBJ1-2,TRBD1,few,CASSLQGSTYGYTF,TGTGCCAGCAGTTTACAGGGGTCGACCTATGGCTACACCTTC
TRBV2,TRBJ1-5,TRBD1,once,CASRERDRDNQPQHF,TGTGCCAGCAGAGAACGGGACAGGGACAATCAGCCCCAGCATTTT
TRBV7-8,TRBJ2-1,TRBD2,NA,CASSPLAGGLAYNEQFF,TGTGCCAGCTCCCCCCTAGCGGGAGGCCTGGCCTACAATGAGCAGTTCTTC
TRBV6-5,TRBJ1-2,TRBD1,NA,CASSQTGQGATGYTF,TGTGCCAGCAGTCAAACGGGACAGGGGGCGACTGGCTACACCTTC
TRBV30,TRBJ1-4,NA,NA,CAWSQGLGGEKLFF,TGTGCCTGGTCTCAGGGATTAGGGGGTGAAAAACTGTTTTTT
TRBV11-3,TRBJ2-7,NA,NA,CASRNLFGSTAYEQYF,TGTGCCAGCAGGAACTTATTCGGTAGTACCGCCTACGAGCAGTACTTC
TRBV7-2,TRBJ2-7,TRBD2,NA,CASSLEGLAAGSFYEQYF,TGTGCCAGCAGCCTAGAGGGACTAGCGGCGGGGTCCTTCTACGAGCAGTACTTC
TRBV11-2,TRBJ1-1,NA,NA,CASSGAGTRNTEAFF,TGTGCCAGCAGCGGCGCCGGGACAAGGAACACTGAAGCTTTCTTT
TRBV29-1,TRBJ1-4,TRBD1,once,CSASGTGNEKLFF,TGCAGCGCCTCCGGGACAGGGAATGAAAAACTGTTTTTT
TRBV27,TRBJ2-1,TRBD1,NA,CASSFLTWTGSDNEQFF,TGTGCCAGCAGTTTCCTTACCTGGACAGGGTCGGACAATGAGCAGTTCTTC
TRBV7-9,TRBJ2-2,NA,once,CASSLSNSGELFF,TGTGCCAGCAGCTTGTCTAACTCCGGGGAGCTGTTTTTT
TRBV7-2,TRBJ1-1,NA,NA,CASSLAAIMNTEAFF,TGTGCCAGCAGCTTAGCCGCGATCATGAACACTGAAGCTTTCTTT
TRBV7-8,TRBJ2-4,NA,NA,CASSLSRVLAKNIQYF,TGTGCCAGCAGCTTAAGCAGGGTCCTAGCCAAAAACATTCAGTACTTC
TRBV9,TRBJ1-1,NA,few,CASSDKGEMNTEAFF,TGTGCCAGCAGCGATAAGGGGGAAATGAACACTGAAGCTTTCTTT
TRBV5-1,TRBJ1-6,NA,NA,CASSLGGHLGSPLHF,TGCGCCAGCAGCTTGGGGGGACATCTCGGCTCACCCCTCCACTTT
TRBV7-9,TRBJ2-3,TRBD2,NA,CASSPGAGGPGDTQYF,TGTGCCAGCAGCCCCGGGGCGGGAGGGCCGGGAGATACGCAGTATTTT
TRBV9,TRBJ2-1,NA,NA,CASSVAGGPYNEQFF,TGTGCCAGCAGCGTAGCTGGGGGCCCCTACAATGAGCAGTTCTTC
TRBV5-4,TRBJ1-2,TRBD1,once,CASSKWTGANYGYTF,TGTGCCAGCAGCAAATGGACAGGGGCTAACTATGGCTACACCTTC
TRBV2,TRBJ1-2,NA,NA,CASSEEVGPSGGYTF,TGTGCCAGCAGTGAAGAGGTGGGCCCCTCGGGGGGCTACACCTTC
TRBV4-2,TRBJ1-2,TRBD1,NA,CASSQGFAGGSGYTF,TGTGCCAGCAGCCAAGGTTTCGCAGGGGGCTCTGGCTACACCTTC
TRBV5-4,TRBJ2-7,NA,NA,CASSRVPPASSYEQYF,TGTGCCAGTAGCCGTGTCCCACCGGCTAGCTCCTACGAGCAGTACTTC
TRBV5-1,TRBJ2-1,TRBD1,NA,CASSLTGTGIDEQFF,TGCGCCAGCAGCCTAACCGGGACAGGGATCGATGAGCAGTTCTTC
TRBV6-5,TRBJ2-7,TRBD1,NA,CASSFMVQGPSEQYF,TGTGCCAGCAGTTTTATGGTACAGGGGCCGAGCGAGCAGTACTTC
TRBV5-1,TRBJ2-3,NA,NA,CASGVGDRSTDTQYF,TGCGCCAGCGGTGTGGGCGACCGGAGCACAGATACGCAGTATTTT
TRBV27,TRBJ2-1,TRBD2,NA,CASSFGARTSGRYGGSYNEQFF,TGTGCCAGCAGTTTCGGGGCCCGGACTAGCGGGAGGTACGGTGGCTCCTACAATGAGCAGTTCTTC
TRBV19,TRBJ1-1,NA,NA,CASIIGQTMNTEAFF,TGTGCCAGTATAATCGGACAGACCATGAACACTGAAGCTTTCTTT
TRBV25-1,TRBJ2-7,TRBD1,NA,CASSAITGAYSSYEQYF,TGTGCCAGCAGTGCGATAACAGGGGCTTATAGCTCCTACGAGCAGTACTTC
TRBV5-6,TRBJ2-2,NA,NA,CASSSRGELFF,TGTGCCAGCAGCTCCCGTGGGGAGCTGTTTTTT
TRBV15,TRBJ2-3,NA,NA,CATSRDGSENTQYF,TGTGCCACCAGCAGAGACGGGAGTGAGAATACGCAGTATTTT
TRBV4-3,TRBJ2-1,TRBD2,NA,CASSQATSGSFYEQFF,TGCGCCAGCAGCCAGGCGACTAGCGGGAGTTTCTATGAGCAGTTCTTC
TRBV9,TRBJ1-2,NA,NA,CASSVVPDSANYGYTF,TGTGCCAGCAGCGTAGTACCGGACAGTGCGAACTATGGCTACACCTTC
TRBV28,TRBJ1-5,NA,few,CASSLVGGGSGQPQHF,TGTGCCAGCAGTTTAGTCGGGGGAGGGAGCGGTCAGCCCCAGCATTTT
TRBV10-3,TRBJ2-1,TRBD2,NA,CASGSLAGGNEQFF,TGTGCCTCGGGGTCCCTAGCGGGAGGTAATGAGCAGTTCTTC
TRBV7-2,TRBJ2-3,TRBD1,NA,CASSRPTGGDTQYF,TGTGCCAGCAGCCGCCCGACAGGGGGGGATACGCAGTATTTT
TRBV19,TRBJ2-1,TRBD2,NA,CASSWGSGAGNEQFF,TGTGCCAGTAGCTGGGGTAGCGGGGCGGGCAATGAGCAGTTCTTC
TRBV5-6,TRBJ2-5,NA,few,CASSPRASVETQYF,TGTGCCAGCAGCCCCCGGGCTAGCGTAGAGACCCAGTACTTC
TRBV30,TRBJ1-6,NA,few,CAWNPGANSPLHF,TGTGCCTGGAACCCGGGAGCGAATTCACCCCTCCACTTT
TRBV18,TRBJ1-2,TRBD1,NA,CASSPNIPGQGSDSNYGYTF,TGTGCCAGCTCACCTAATATTCCGGGACAGGGGTCAGACTCTAACTATGGCTACACCTTC
TRBV5-1,TRBJ2-2,NA,NA,CASSLQDTGELFF,TGCGCCAGCAGCTTACAGGACACCGGGGAGCTGTTTTTT
TRBV7-3,TRBJ2-3,TRBD1,NA,CASSPDSPRGDTQYF,TGTGCCAGCAGCCCGGACTCCCCCAGGGGGGATACGCAGTATTTT
TRBV11-1,TRBJ2-1,TRBD2,NA,CASSPGLAGGMQFF,TGTGCCAGCAGTCCGGGACTAGCGGGAGGAATGCAGTTCTTC